This T cell receptor beta chain derives from a study of regulatory T cells in long-lasting Graves disease. Study-wide findings and caveats: Persistent cases favored TRBV28, TRBJ1-2 and TRBJ2-5.

On this clonotype: Its antigen is unidentified. Since a much larger clone is just one base distant, this may be a read error.

Investigators prepared the TCR beta libraries by applying iRepertoire HTBI primers and Arm-PCR of CDR3 regions. TCRdb reanalysed the multiplex PCR reads using MiXCR and keeps one entry per CDR3 protein. The sample yields about 530,000 distinct CDR3 sequences, roughly 16% seen once. The length of the CDR3 is 13 residues. The germline gives CDR1 SNHLY, CDR2 FYNNEI. V lost 6 bases and J lost 0, with 5 bases in between. Time point noted: newly diagnosed GD, antithyroid drugs for less than 3 months. From PBMCs, RNA was extracted and then used to make the TCR library. The source of the patients was an endocrinology department in Xi'an, China. These data also formed part of another study, on T cells in Graves' hyperthyroidism and ophthalmopathy. That study reports: A model of 13 V-J features distinguished ophthalmopathy from stable hyperthyroidism.

The source is a woman aged 40-60 years with Graves disease. V usage is TRBV2 and J usage is TRBJ1-4; D is uncertain. The sample in question was peripheral blood mononuclear cells (PBMCs), obtained at new diagnosis, from a patient treated with antithyroid drugs. CDR3 sequence: CASRDATNEKLFF. CDR3 nucleotides: TGTGCCAGCAGGGATGCAACTAATGAAAAACTGTTTTTT.